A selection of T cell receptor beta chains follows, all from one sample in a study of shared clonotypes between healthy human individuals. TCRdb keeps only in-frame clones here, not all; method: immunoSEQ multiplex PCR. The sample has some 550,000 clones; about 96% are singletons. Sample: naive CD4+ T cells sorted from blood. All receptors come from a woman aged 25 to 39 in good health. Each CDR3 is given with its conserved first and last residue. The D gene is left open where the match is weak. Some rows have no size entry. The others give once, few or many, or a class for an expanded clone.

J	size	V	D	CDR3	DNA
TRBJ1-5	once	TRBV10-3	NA	CAISERQGSVGGNQPQHF	TGTGCCATCAGTGAAAGGCAGGGATCGGTCGGGGGCAATCAGCCCCAGCATTTT
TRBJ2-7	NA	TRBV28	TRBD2	CASRPWGLERSGEQYF	TGTGCCAGCAGGCCCTGGGGACTAGAACGTTCTGGCGAGCAGTACTTC
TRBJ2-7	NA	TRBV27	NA	CASSLSISSGQYF	TGTGCCAGCAGTTTATCCATCAGCTCCGGGCAGTACTTC
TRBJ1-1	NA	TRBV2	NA	CASRAQGDTEAFF	TGTGCCAGCAGAGCACAGGGCGACACTGAAGCTTTCTTT
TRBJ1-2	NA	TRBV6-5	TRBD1	CASGRRDRGVGYTF	TGTGCCAGCGGCCGCCGGGACAGGGGAGTTGGCTACACCTTC
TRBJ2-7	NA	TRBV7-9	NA	CASSLHPGAKDF	TGTGCCAGCAGCCTCCACCCCGGGGCCAAAGACTTC
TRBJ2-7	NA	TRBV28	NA	CASIWRLGSYEQYF	TGTGCCAGCATTTGGAGATTGGGCTCCTACGAGCAGTACTTC
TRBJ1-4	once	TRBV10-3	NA	CAISTAIGPNEKLFF	TGTGCCATCAGTACGGCCATCGGCCCTAATGAAAAACTGTTTTTT
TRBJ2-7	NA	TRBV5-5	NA	CASSRRDDAYEQYF	TGTGCCAGCAGCCGCCGGGACGACGCCTACGAGCAGTACTTC
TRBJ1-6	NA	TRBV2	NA	CASSVEETSPLHF	TGTGCCAGCAGTGTAGAAGAGACTTCACCCCTCCACTTT
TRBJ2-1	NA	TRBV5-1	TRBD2	CASSLVSGSTGEQFF	TGCGCCAGCAGCTTGGTTAGCGGGAGTACGGGTGAGCAGTTCTTC
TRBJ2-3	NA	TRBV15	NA	CATSRGTADTQYF	TGTGCCACCAGCAGAGGAACTGCGGATACGCAGTATTTT
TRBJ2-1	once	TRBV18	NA	CASSLVIGANNEQFF	TGTGCCAGCTCACTCGTGATAGGAGCAAACAATGAGCAGTTCTTC
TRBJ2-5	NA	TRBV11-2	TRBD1	CASSLGTGREQYF	TGTGCCAGCAGCTTAGGGACAGGGCGTGAGCAGTACTTC
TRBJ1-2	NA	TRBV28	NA	CATIPHQTGGYTF	TGTGCCACCATACCCCATCAGACGGGAGGCTACACCTTC
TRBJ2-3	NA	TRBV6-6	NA	CASSYVSTDTQYF	TGTGCCAGCAGTTACGTTAGCACAGATACGCAGTATTTT
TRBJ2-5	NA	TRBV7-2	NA	CASSNGLLRTQYF	TGTGCCAGCAGCAATGGCCTTCTTCGCACCCAGTACTTC
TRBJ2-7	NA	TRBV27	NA	CAKDGSSYEQYF	TGTGCCAAAGACGGAAGCTCCTACGAGCAGTACTTC
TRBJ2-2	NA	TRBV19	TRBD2	CASSIWGWASGRFANTGELFF	TGTGCCAGTAGTATTTGGGGGTGGGCTAGCGGGAGGTTCGCGAACACCGGGGAGCTGTTTTTT
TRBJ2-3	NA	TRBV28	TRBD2	CASSPRLAGGFKDTQYF	TGTGCCAGCAGTCCACGACTAGCGGGAGGTTTTAAAGATACGCAGTATTTT
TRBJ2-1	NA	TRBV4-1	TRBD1	CASSQPGNRGSYNEQFF	TGCGCCAGCAGCCAACCGGGGAACAGGGGTTCATACAATGAGCAGTTCTTC
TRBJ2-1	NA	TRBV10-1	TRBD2	CASSDGRFLNEQFF	TGCGCCAGCAGTGACGGGAGGTTTCTTAATGAGCAGTTCTTC
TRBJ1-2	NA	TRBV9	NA	CASGRVNYGYTF	TGTGCCAGCGGCAGGGTTAACTATGGCTACACCTTC
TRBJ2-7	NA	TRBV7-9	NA	CASSRDPGSYEQYF	TGTGCCAGCAGCCGGGACCCCGGAAGCTACGAGCAGTACTTC
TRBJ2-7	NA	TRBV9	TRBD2	CASSVATSGTYEQYF	TGTGCCAGCAGCGTAGCCACTAGCGGTACCTACGAGCAGTACTTC
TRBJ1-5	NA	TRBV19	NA	CASSIKGSNQPQHF	TGTGCCAGTAGTATAAAAGGGAGCAATCAGCCCCAGCATTTT
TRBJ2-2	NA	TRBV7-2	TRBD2	CASSTGTRFTGELFF	TGTGCCAGCAGTACCGGGACTAGATTCACCGGGGAGCTGTTTTTT
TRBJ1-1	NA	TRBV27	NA	CASSLQGLNTEAFF	TGTGCCAGCAGCCTACAGGGACTGAACACTGAAGCTTTCTTT
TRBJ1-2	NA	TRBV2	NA	CASRDTGSYGYTF	TGTGCCAGCAGAGATACAGGGTCCTATGGCTACACCTTC
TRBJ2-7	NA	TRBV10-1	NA	CASSESRVVREQYF	TGCGCCAGCAGTGAGTCCAGGGTCGTTCGCGAGCAGTACTTC
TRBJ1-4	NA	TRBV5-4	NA	CASSSPNEKLFF	TGTGCCAGCAGCTCACCGAATGAAAAACTGTTTTTT
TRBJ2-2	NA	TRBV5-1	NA	CASSLGIRLIDTGELFF	TGCGCCAGCAGCTTGGGAATCAGATTAATTGACACCGGGGAGCTGTTTTTT
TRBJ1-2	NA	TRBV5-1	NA	CASSGNQVGYTF	TGCGCCAGCAGCGGAAACCAGGTGGGCTACACCTTC
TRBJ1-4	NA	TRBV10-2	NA	CASSDSRVDEKLFF	TGCGCCAGCAGTGATTCCAGGGTGGATGAAAAACTGTTTTTT
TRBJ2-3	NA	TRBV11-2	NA	CASSFSYALRAIDTQYF	TGTGCCAGCAGCTTTAGTTACGCTCTGAGGGCTATAGATACGCAGTATTTT
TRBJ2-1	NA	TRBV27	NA	CASSVSRVSNEQFF	TGTGCCAGCAGTGTCTCCCGGGTTTCCAATGAGCAGTTCTTC
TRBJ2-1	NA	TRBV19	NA	CASSMRPDRGTVYNEQFF	TGTGCCAGTAGTATGAGGCCGGACAGAGGGACTGTCTACAATGAGCAGTTCTTC
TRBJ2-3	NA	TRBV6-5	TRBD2	CATTLAGVTDTQYF	TGTGCCACCACATTAGCGGGAGTGACAGATACGCAGTATTTT
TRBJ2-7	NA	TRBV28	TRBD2	CASRTSGESSYEQYF	TGTGCCAGCAGGACTAGCGGGGAGAGCTCCTACGAGCAGTACTTC
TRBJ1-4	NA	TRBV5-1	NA	CASSLDHTATNEKLFF	TGCGCCAGCAGCTTAGATCACACTGCAACTAATGAAAAACTGTTTTTT
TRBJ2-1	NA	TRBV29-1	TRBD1	CSVRQGYNEQFF	TGCAGCGTACGACAGGGGTACAATGAGCAGTTCTTC
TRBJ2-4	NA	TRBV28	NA	CASMAPGAKNIQYF	TGTGCCAGCATGGCACCTGGGGCCAAAAACATTCAGTACTTC
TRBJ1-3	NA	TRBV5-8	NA	CASIELRVGNTIYF	TGTGCCAGCATCGAGCTAAGGGTGGGAAACACCATATATTTT
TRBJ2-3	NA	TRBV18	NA	CASSPASTDTQYF	TGTGCCAGCTCACCGGCCAGCACAGATACGCAGTATTTT
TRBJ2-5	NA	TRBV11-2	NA	CASSLDRGRHAPGTQYF	TGTGCCAGCAGCTTAGATAGGGGGAGACACGCGCCCGGGACCCAGTACTTC
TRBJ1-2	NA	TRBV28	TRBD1	CASRGQGASGYTF	TGTGCCAGCAGAGGACAGGGGGCGAGTGGCTACACCTTC
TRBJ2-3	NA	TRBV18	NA	CASSPGTAPDTQYF	TGTGCCAGCTCACCAGGGACGGCACCCGATACGCAGTATTTT
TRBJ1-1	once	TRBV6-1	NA	CASGVGMGATEAFF	TGTGCCAGCGGCGTTGGGATGGGGGCAACTGAAGCTTTCTTT
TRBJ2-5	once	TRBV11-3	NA	CASSPGFSRGETQYF	TGTGCCAGCAGCCCTGGATTCTCGAGGGGAGAGACCCAGTACTTC
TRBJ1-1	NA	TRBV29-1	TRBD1	CSGYRGRTEAFF	TGCAGCGGTTACAGGGGTCGGACTGAAGCTTTCTTT
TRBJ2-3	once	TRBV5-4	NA	CASSFGRSLTTDTQYF	TGTGCCAGCAGCTTCGGCCGATCCTTAACCACAGATACGCAGTATTTT
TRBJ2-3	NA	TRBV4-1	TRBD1	CASSQPGRGRLGTDTQYF	TGCGCCAGCAGCCAACCCGGCAGGGGGAGACTCGGGACAGATACGCAGTATTTT
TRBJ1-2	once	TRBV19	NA	CATSPQTGLHGYTF	TGTGCCACATCCCCGCAAACAGGGCTTCATGGCTACACCTTC
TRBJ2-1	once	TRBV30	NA	CACPGTFDEQFF	TGTGCCTGCCCCGGGACTTTCGATGAGCAGTTCTTC
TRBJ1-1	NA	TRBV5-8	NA	CASSRDRNTEAFF	TGTGCCAGCAGCCGAGACAGGAACACTGAAGCTTTCTTT
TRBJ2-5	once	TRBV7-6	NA	CASSLDLYQETQYF	TGTGCCAGCAGCTTAGACCTGTACCAAGAGACCCAGTACTTC
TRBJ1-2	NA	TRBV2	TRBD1	CASSEWPGTVGYTF	TGTGCCAGCAGTGAATGGCCTGGGACAGTTGGCTACACCTTC
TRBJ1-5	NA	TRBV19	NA	CASSIWGRGNQPQHF	TGTGCCAGTAGTATATGGGGGCGCGGTAATCAGCCCCAGCATTTT
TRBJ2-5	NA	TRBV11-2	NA	CASSLGSRVKTQYF	TGTGCCAGCAGCTTAGGTTCCAGAGTAAAGACCCAGTACTTC